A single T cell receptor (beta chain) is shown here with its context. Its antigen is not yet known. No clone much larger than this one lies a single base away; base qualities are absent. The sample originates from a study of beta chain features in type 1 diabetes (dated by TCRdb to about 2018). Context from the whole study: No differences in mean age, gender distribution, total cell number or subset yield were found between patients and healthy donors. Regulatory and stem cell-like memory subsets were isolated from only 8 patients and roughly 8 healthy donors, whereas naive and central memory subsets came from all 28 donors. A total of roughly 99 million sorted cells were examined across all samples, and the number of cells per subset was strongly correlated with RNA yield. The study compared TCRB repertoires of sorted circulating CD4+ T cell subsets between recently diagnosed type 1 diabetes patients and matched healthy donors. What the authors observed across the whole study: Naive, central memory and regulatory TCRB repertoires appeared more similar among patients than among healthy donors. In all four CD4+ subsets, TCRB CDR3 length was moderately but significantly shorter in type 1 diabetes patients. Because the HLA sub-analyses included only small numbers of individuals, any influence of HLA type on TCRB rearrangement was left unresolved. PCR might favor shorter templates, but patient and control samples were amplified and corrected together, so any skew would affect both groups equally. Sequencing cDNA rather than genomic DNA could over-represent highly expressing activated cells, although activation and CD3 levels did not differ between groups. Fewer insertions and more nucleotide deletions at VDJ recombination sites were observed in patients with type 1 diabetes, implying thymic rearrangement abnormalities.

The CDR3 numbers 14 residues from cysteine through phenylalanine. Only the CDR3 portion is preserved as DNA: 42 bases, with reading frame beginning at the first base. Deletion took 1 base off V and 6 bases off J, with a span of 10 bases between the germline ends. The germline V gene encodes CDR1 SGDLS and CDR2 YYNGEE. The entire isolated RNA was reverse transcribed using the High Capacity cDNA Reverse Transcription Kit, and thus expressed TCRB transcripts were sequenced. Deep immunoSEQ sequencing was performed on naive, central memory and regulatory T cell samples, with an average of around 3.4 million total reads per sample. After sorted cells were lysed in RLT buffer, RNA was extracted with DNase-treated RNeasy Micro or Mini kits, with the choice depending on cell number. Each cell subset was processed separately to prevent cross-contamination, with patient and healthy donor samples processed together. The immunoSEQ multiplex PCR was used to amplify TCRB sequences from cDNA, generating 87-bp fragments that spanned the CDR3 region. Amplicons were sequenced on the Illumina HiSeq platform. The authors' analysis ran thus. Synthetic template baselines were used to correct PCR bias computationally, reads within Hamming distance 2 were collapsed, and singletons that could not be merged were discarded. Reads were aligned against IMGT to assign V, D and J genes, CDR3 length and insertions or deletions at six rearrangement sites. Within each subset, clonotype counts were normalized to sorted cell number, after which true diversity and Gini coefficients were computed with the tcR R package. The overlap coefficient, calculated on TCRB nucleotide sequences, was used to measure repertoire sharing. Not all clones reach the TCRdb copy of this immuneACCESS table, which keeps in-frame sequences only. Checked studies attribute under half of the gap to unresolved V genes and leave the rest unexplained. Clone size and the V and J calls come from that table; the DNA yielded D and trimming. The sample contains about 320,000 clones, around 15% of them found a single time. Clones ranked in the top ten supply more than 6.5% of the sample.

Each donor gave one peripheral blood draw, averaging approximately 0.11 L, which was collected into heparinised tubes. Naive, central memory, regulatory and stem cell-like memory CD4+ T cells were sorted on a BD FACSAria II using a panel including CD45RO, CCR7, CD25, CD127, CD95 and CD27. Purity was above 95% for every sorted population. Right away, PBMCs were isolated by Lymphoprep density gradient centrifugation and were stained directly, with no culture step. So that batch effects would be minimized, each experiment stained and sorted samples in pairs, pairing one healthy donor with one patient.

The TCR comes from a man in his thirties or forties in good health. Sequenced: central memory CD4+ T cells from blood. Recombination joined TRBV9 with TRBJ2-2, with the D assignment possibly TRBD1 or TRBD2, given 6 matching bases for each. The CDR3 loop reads CASSVRGRAGELFF. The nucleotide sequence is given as TGTGCCAGCAGCGTACGGGGGCGGGCCGGGGAGCTGTTTTTT.